This section outlines one TCR beta chain sequence together with its context. A modified ARM-PCR protocol with three rounds of nested PCR amplified TCRbeta. A single record per CDR3 protein comes from TCRdb applying MiXCR to the multiplex PCR reads. The profile shows more than 85,000 distinct CDR3 sequences, around three fifths of them singletons. These data originate in a study of tumor and adjacent non-tumor tissue in lung cancer. Germline V gene lookup returns CDR1 SGHDT and CDR2 YYEEEE. This CDR3 comprises 14 residues. The template was RNA from unsorted bulk tissue. Between August and November 2014, newly diagnosed, chemotherapy-naive lung cancer patients underwent thoracic surgery in China.

The sequence derives from a man between 65 and 80 years old with non-small cell lung cancer. This rearrangement joins TRBV5-6 to TRBJ1-4, with D tentatively TRBD1 (6 bases). The sequenced sample consisted of lung tumor tissue. CDR3 in DNA: TGTGCTGGCAGCTTGGCGGGGGCAGGAGAAAAACTGTTTTTT. It specifies CAGSLAGAGEKLFF.